This T cell receptor (beta chain) was sequenced for a study of response to subunit inactivated influenza vaccine. General study findings and limits: Authors suggested few new T cells are recruited by each seasonal influenza vaccination.

Germline V gene lookup returns CDR1 SGHVS and CDR2 FQNEAQ. The CDR3 extends over 14 amino acids. Trimming left V 6 bases short and J 2 bases short, with 14 bases between. This clonotype has only a few counts. The target antigen is unknown. TCRdb reanalysed the RT-PCR reads using MiXCR and keeps one entry per CDR3 protein. The sample yields over 150,000 distinct CDR3 sequences, 11% seen once. The gene calls are TRBV7-8 and TRBJ2-7; either TRBD1 or TRBD2 may supply D (5 bases each). The specimen comprised non-naive T cells sorted from PBMCs, sampled roughly 6 weeks after vaccination. The receptor was isolated from a man aged 45-60 years who received an inactivated influenza vaccine. In nucleotides, the CDR3 is TGTGCCAGCAGTGGTGGGGGTTCTACCTACGAGCAGTACTTC. Its translation: CASSGGGSTYEQYF.